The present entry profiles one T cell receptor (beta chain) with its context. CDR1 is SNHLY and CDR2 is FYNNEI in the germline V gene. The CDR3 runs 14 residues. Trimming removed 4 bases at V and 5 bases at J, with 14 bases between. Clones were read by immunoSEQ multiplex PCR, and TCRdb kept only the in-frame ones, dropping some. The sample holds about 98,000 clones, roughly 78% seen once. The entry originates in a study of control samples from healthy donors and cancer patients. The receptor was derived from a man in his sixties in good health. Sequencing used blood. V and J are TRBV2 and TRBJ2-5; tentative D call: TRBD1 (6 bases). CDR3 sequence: CASSAHRDGETQYF. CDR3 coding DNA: TGTGCCAGCAGTGCCCACAGGGACGGGGAGACCCAGTACTTC.